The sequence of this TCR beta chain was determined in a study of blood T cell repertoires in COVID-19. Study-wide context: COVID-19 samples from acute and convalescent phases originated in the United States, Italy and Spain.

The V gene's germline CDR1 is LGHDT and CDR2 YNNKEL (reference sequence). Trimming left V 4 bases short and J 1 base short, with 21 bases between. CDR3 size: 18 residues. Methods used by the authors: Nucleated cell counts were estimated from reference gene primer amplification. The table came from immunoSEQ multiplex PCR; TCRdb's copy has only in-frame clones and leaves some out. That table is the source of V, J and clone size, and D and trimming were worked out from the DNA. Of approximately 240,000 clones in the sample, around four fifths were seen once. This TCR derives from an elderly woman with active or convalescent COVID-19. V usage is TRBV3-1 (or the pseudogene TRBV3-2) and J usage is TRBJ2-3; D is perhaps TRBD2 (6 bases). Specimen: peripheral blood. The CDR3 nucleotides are TGTGCCAGCAGCCGTCTCGGCTCGGAGGGCCGTGGCACAGATACGCAGTATTTT. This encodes CASSRLGSEGRGTDTQYF.